This T cell receptor beta chain stems from a study of preoperative IRX-2 immunotherapy in early breast cancer. Using immunoSEQ multiplex PCR, the repertoire was profiled, and TCRdb retains in-frame clones only, with some absent. This sample has 3,400 or so clones, with around two thirds found just once. Treatment specified: preoperative locoregional IRX-2 cytokine immunotherapy. Samples came from a phase Ib trial of preoperative locoregional IRX-2 cytokine immunotherapy. Germline V gives CDR1 MNHGY, CDR2 SAAAGT. J lost 5 bases, V lost 5 bases, and 9 bases had no gene match. The CDR3 has 15 amino acids.

This sequence originates from a human donor with breast cancer. The chain links TRBV6-8 to TRBJ2-3, with TRBD1 identical over 8 bases. The sequences come from tumor tissue, collected after IRX-2 immunotherapy. DNA of the CDR3: TGTGCCAGCAGTGGGCGGCAGGGGGCCGGAGATACGCAGTATTTT. It codes for CASSGRQGAGDTQYF.